This entry features one T cell receptor (beta chain) sequence. This clonotype was recorded many times. Its cognate antigen has yet to be identified. No clone much larger than this one lies a single base away; base qualities are absent. The data were taken from a study of naive and memory T cell subsets (dated by TCRdb to the late 2010s). With respect to the entire study: Sorted naive and memory T cell subsets from peripheral blood were analyzed in the study using a UMI-based, open-source pipeline for TCR alpha and beta sequencing. The functional CMV T cell responses agreed completely with IgG serology results. RNA was DNase-treated and reverse transcribed with TCR constant-region primers, mostly using SuperScript III. Beyond this particular receptor, the publication reports: RNA-based TCR counts may be affected by expression changes linked to T cell activation and differentiation. The repertoire findings for the naive and memory subsets could not be validated against a ground truth because none was available. TCR abundance followed a power law whose exponent differed between naive and memory subsets but was consistent across the three individuals. A few larger clonotypes were present in naive repertoires, especially CD8 naive repertoires, and these clonotypes were possibly memory cells re-expressing CD45RA. Once error correction was done, more than 85% of naive TCR sequences showed up just once, which made the naive abundance distributions much steeper than those of the memory subsets. In both CD4 and CD8 cells, a rise in Gini index and a fall in Shannon and inverse Simpson diversity were observed from naive through CM, EM and EMRA. Clonotypes were defined as single alpha or beta chain sequences, not paired alpha/beta receptors.

TCR alpha and beta chain libraries were amplified separately from the second PCR step onward. To determine each donor's CMV status, fresh PBMCs were stimulated overnight with CMV viral lysate, and IFNgamma production from CD4+ T cells was then assessed. CD4 T cells were positively selected using Miltenyi beads, after which CD8 T cells were positively selected from the CD4-negative fraction. Cells stained for CD3, CD4, CD8, CD45RA, CD27 and a live/dead dye were sorted on a BD Aria II into four subsets by CD45RA and CD27. Blood was obtained from a few healthy volunteers, and the blood from each volunteer was fractionated into CD4 and CD8 T cells and subsequently into four differentiation subsets. Roughly 0.11 L of peripheral blood was collected from each donor, and PBMC were isolated by Ficoll-Paque PLUS density-gradient centrifugation. Sorted cells were lysed in RLT buffer, after which RNA was extracted using a Qiagen RNeasy kit and stored at -80 degrees C.

Library generation was performed with UMI-ligation and nested PCR. The beta constant-region primer consisted of an equimolar mixture of two oligonucleotides that together covered TRBC1 and TRBC2. T4 RNA ligase 1 ligated a single-stranded oligonucleotide carrying the SP2 primer and a 12-nucleotide UMI to the cDNA 3' end. Four rounds of PCR, combining the SP2 primer with nested alpha and beta constant-region primers, were used to amplify the ligated cDNA. The ligation reaction was incubated at 16°C for roughly 18-24 hours. PCR2 was typically run as a SYBR Green qPCR and stopped at a predetermined threshold to prevent over-amplification. All purifications after the first were performed with Agencourt AMPure XP magnetic beads. Library amounts were measured by Qubit and library quality was assessed on a TapeStation, where the main peak was expected at around 650 bp. Sequencing of the pooled libraries was done on an Illumina MiSeq using v2 2x251 paired-end kits, which typically yielded roughly 1-2.1 million reads per sample. Each sample's library went into the pool at about 4.2 nM, and roughly 5-7.5% PhiX was added to help with cluster recognition. The original pipeline was this. V and J genes were assigned to Demultiplexor-processed FASTQ reads by Decombinator through tag matching, with a single base-pair mismatch being allowed. Collapsinator relied on UMIs to fix sequencing errors as well as frequency errors caused by PCR heterogeneity. TCRs were translated and CDR3s were extracted from the conserved cysteine to the FGXG phenylalanine by CDR3Translator, with non-productive sequences being flagged. Gini, Shannon entropy and inverse Simpson indices were computed after subsampling the repertoires to the same number of UMI-defined TCRs. Power-law fits to clonotype abundance distributions were performed by maximum likelihood within the linear range. On one naive CD8 sample, the pipeline and MIGEC gave similar UMI counts, unique TCR numbers and clonal distributions. One analysis removed from the naive repertoire any naive TCRs that were also present in any memory subset from the same donor. The repertoires were searched for 7,322 CMV-associated CDR3 sequences that had been compiled from VDJdb and a published dataset. Through fastp at Q25 and MiXCR, TCRdb rebuilt clones from the public reads, retaining in-frame beta chains. Duplicate CDR3 protein sequences are folded into a single record with the most common DNA and genes. The V and J calls, along with clone size, are taken from TCRdb and not from the paper's own processing. Recorded for this sample are 120,000 to 150,000 distinct CDR3 sequences; about 18% of them occurred a single time. Together, the top ten hold about 0.13% of the sample.

Trimming at the junction amounts to 5 bases on V and 0 bases on J, and the germline ends lie 20 bases apart. CDR1 and CDR2 (MNHEY, SVGAGI) derive from the germline V gene. The CDR3 covers 17 residues, taking in both the cysteine and the phenylalanine. Only CDR3 DNA remains: 51 bases, in frame from the first base. The source of this sequence is a human donor in good health. Specimen: naive CD4+ T cells from blood. This specimen's cell subset or site label, per the study, means: naive T cells, CD45RA high CD27+. Recombination joined TRBV6-5 with TRBJ2-7, with the D call perhaps TRBD1 or TRBD2, each one matching 5 bases. CDR3 sequence: CASSHRVGGYSSYEQYF. The DNA reads as follows: TGTGCCAGCAGTCACCGAGTTGGGGGTTACAGCTCCTACGAGCAGTACTTC.